Sequencing of this T cell receptor beta chain was carried out in a study of shared clonotypes between healthy human individuals. Per sorted-subset replicate PCR, input was approximately 0.2 ug DNA, representing about 29,000 T cell genomes. Here immunoSEQ multiplex PCR was the method, and the copy in TCRdb shows in-frame clones only, minus some. Of 2 million to 2.5 million clones in the sample, about 90% were seen once. Each of the donors was a healthy adult who was HIV-negative and had not had a recent acute infection or vaccination. The study drew all its donors from Caucasian adults living in Nashville, Tennessee. This sequence originates from a man younger than 35 in good health. Some clones in this sample may be carry-over from other donors' samples. Sequencing input: naive CD4+ T cells from PBMCs. Subset here: CD45RA+ positively selected.

In nucleotides, the CDR3 is TGCAGCGTAGGGACAGGGAGAGGAAACACCATATATTTT. Protein product: CSVGTGRGNTIYF. The gene calls are TRBV29-1 and TRBJ1-3, with TRBD1 matching 9 bases. The germline V gene has CDR1 SQVTM and CDR2 ANQGSEA. CDR3 size: 13 residues. The V and J ends lost 6 bases and 4 bases, in that order; junction bases with no gene match: 4. The variable domain in full, with the rest retrieved from reference TRBV29-1 and TRBJ1-3, is SAVISQKPSRDICQRGTSLTIQCQVDSQVTMMFWYRQQPGQSLTLIATANQGSEATYESGFVIDKFPISRPNLTFSTLTVSNMSPEDSSIYLCSVGTGRGNTIYFGEGSWLTVV.